This section outlines one T cell receptor (beta chain) sequence together with its context. Its antigen is not identified. This sample is part of a study of OX40 agonist ivuxolimab in advanced cancers. About the study: Patients with prior anti-PD-1, anti-PD-L1 or anti-CTLA-4 therapy were eligible; less than 50% had some. Study-level findings and limits: There was clonal expansion of CD4+ and CD8+ blood T cells by week 6 at 0.1 to 3.0 mg/kg.

Between the trimmed V and J ends, which lost 5 bases and 2 bases, there was a span of 19 bases. There are 16 residues in the CDR3. Per germline, CDR1 SEHNR and CDR2 FQNEAQ (reference sequence). Here immunoSEQ multiplex PCR was the method, and the copy in TCRdb shows in-frame clones only, minus some. The sample consists of about 58,000 clones, about 89% of them appearing once. The sequence came from an adult with an advanced solid tumor such as melanoma, head and neck, liver or kidney cancer. This chain connects TRBV7-9 to TRBJ2-7; D possibly corresponds to TRBD1 (6 bases). Sequenced material: CD4+ or CD8+ T cells sorted from blood, taken in a trial of the OX40 agonist ivuxolimab. In nucleotides, the CDR3 is TGTGCCAGCAGCGCCACGACAGGCGGTAACCCCTACGAGCAGTACTTC. Translating gives CASSATTGGNPYEQYF.